Here is one T cell receptor (beta chain) with its context. The sample originates from a study of blood T cell repertoires in COVID-19. Whole-study context: Specimens from acute and convalescent COVID-19 originated in the United States, Italy and Spain. T cells, B-cell-depleted T cells, or PBMCs supplied cDNA or gDNA.

In the source study's methods: Amplification of reference gene primers provided the estimated nucleated cell counts. Data came from immunoSEQ multiplex PCR; TCRdb stores just in-frame clones and leaves some out. V, J and clone size are those of that table, while D and trimming were read from the DNA. The table lists around 190,000 clones, about 83% of them singletons. The CDR3 consists of 12 residues. V dropped 6 bases and J dropped 4; count of bases not matched to a gene: 3. The sequence derives from a human donor in a cohort sampled during active COVID-19. The V and J genes are TRBV12-3 or TRBV12-4 and TRBJ2-7, with TRBD1 matching 7 bases. The sequenced sample was peripheral blood. The CDR3 is CASRTGAYEQYF. In nucleotides, the CDR3 is TGTGCCAGCAGAACAGGGGCGTACGAGCAGTACTTC.